Sequencing of this T cell receptor beta chain was carried out in a study of blood T cell repertoires in COVID-19. Authors' analysis steps: Estimation of nucleated cell counts was performed using reference gene primer amplification. The protocol was immunoSEQ multiplex PCR, while the TCRdb copy is restricted to in-frame clones and leaves out a portion. Clonal size and the V and J genes are those of that table, whereas D and trimming came from the DNA. The table lists around 400,000 clones, roughly 90% of them singletons, with 1.2% to 1.5% in the top ten. V lost 6 bases and J lost 7; bases outside the gene matches: 16. Germline V gene data show CDR1 as MDHEN and CDR2 as SYDVKM. This CDR3 has 16 residues.

The chain carries TRBV28 and TRBJ1-2; 8 bases line up with TRBD1. Material for sequencing was PBMCs or T cells enriched from blood (not recorded which). The receptor was isolated from a young woman who had been exposed to COVID-19. The CDR3 nucleotides are TGTGCCAGCAGGAACCCCGGGGGACAGGTGCTAGTTGGCTACACCTTC. It is translated as CASRNPGGQVLVGYTF.